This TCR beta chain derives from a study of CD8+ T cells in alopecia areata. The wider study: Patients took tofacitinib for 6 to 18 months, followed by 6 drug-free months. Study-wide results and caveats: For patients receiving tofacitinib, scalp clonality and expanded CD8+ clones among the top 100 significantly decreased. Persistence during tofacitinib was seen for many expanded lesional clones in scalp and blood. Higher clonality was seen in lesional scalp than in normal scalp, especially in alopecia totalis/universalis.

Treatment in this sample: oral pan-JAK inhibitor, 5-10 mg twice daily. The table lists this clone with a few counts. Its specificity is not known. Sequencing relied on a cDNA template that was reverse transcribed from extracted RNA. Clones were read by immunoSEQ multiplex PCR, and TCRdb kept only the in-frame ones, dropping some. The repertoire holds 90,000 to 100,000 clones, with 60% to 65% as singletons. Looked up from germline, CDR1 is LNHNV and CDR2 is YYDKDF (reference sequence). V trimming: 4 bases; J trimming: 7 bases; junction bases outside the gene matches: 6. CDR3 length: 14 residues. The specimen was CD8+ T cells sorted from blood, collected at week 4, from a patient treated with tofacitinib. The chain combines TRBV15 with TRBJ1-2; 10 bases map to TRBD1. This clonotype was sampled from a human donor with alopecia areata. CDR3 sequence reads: CATSTRRDRGGYTF. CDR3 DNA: TGTGCCACCAGCACCCGACGGGACAGGGGTGGCTACACCTTC.